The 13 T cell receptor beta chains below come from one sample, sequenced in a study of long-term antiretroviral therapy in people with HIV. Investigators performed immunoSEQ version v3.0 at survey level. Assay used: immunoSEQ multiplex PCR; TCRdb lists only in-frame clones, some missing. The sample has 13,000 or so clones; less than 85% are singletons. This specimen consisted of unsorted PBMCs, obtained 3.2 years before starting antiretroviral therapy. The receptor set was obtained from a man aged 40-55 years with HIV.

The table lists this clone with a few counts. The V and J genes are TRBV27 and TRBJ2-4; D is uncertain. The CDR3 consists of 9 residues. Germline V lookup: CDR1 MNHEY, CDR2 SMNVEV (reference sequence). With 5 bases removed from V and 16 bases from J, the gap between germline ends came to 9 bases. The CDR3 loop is CASSPDLYF. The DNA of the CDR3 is TGTGCCAGCAGTCCGGACCTCTACTTC.

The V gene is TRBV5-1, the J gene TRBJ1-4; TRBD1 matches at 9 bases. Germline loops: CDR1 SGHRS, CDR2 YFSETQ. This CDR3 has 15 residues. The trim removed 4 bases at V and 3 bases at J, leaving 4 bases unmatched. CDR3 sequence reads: CASSLQGAANEKLFF. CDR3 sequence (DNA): TGCGCCAGCAGCCTACAGGGGGCGGCTAATGAAAAACTGTTTTTT. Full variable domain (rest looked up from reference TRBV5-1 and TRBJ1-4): KAGVTQTPRYLIKTRGQQVTLSCSPISGHRSVSWYQQTPGQGLQFLFEYFSETQRNKGNFPGRFSGRQFSNSRSEMNVSTLELGDSALYLCASSLQGAANEKLFFGSGTQLSVL.

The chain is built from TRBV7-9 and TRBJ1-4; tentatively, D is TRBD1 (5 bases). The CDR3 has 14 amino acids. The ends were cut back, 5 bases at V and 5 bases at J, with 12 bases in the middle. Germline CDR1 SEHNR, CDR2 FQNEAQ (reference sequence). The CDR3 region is CASSLGGENEKLFF. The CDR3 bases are TGTGCCAGCAGCCTGGGGGGGGAGAATGAAAAACTGTTTTTT.

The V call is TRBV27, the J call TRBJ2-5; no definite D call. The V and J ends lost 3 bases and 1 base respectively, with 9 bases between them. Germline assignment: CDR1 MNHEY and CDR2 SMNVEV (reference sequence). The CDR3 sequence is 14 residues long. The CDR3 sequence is CASSLKQTQETQYF. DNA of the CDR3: TGTGCCAGCAGTTTGAAACAAACCCAAGAGACCCAGTACTTC.

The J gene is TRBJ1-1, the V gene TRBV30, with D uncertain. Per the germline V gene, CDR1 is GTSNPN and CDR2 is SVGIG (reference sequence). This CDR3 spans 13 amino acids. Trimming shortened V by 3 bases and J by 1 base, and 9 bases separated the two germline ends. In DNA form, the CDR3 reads TGTGCCTGGAGCAAGAGACCGAACACTGAAGCTTTCTTT. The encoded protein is CAWSKRPNTEAFF.

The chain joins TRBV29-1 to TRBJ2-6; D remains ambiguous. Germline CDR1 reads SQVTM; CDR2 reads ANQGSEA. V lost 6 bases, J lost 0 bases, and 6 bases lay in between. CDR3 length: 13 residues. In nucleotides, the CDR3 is TGCAGCGTAGCTAGCTCTGGGGCCAACGTCCTGACTTTC. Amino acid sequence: CSVASSGANVLTF.

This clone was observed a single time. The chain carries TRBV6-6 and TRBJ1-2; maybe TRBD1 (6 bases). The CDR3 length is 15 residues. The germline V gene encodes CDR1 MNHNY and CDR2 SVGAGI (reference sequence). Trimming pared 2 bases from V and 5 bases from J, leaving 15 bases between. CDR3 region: CASSYPPGVGYGYTF. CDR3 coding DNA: TGTGCCAGCAGTTACCCACCAGGGGTTGGGTATGGCTACACCTTC.

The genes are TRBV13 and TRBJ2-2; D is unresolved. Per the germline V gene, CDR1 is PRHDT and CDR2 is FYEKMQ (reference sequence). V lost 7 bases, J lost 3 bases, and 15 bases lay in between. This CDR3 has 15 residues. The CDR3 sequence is CASTRPWADTGELFF. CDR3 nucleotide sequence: TGTGCCAGCACCAGGCCATGGGCGGACACCGGGGAGCTGTTTTTT.

The CDR3 nucleotides read TGTGCCTGGAGTGCCATACAGGCCACCTACGAGCAGTACTTC. Its translation is CAWSAIQATYEQYF. The chain couples TRBV30 to TRBJ2-7; possibly TRBD1 for D (5 bases). V lost 1 base, J lost 2 bases, and 12 bases lay in between. In germline, CDR1 is GTSNPN, CDR2 SVGIG (reference sequence). This CDR3 has 14 residues.

CDR3 bases: TGTGCCAGCAGCTTAGCTGCGGGGGAGACCCAGTACTTC. It specifies CASSLAAGETQYF. This chain connects TRBV11-2 to TRBJ2-5; a possible D gene is TRBD2 (6 bases). This CDR3 is built from 13 residues. Germline lookup yields CDR1 SGHAT and CDR2 FQNNGV. Trimming cost V 1 base and J 5 bases, with 8 bases left between them.

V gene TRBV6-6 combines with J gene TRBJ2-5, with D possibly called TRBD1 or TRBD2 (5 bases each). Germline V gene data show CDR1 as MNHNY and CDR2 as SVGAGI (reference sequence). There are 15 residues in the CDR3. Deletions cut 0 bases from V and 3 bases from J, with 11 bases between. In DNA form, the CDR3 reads TGTGCCAGCAGTTACTCTGGGACCTGGGAAGAGACCCAGTACTTC. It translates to CASSYSGTWEETQYF.

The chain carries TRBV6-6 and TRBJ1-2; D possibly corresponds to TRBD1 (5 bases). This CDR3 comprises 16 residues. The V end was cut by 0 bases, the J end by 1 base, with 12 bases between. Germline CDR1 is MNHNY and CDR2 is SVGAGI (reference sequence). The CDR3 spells CASSYSRGQGNYGYTF. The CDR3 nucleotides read TGTGCCAGCAGTTACTCGCGAGGGCAGGGTAACTATGGCTACACCTTC.

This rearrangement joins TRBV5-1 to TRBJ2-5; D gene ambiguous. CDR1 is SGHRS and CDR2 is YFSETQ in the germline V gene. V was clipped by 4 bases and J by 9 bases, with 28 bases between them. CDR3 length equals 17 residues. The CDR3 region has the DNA TGCGCCAGCAGCCAACCGTTAGACCCAGTACGTGGCGACCCCCAGTACTTC. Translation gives CASSQPLDPVRGDPQYF.